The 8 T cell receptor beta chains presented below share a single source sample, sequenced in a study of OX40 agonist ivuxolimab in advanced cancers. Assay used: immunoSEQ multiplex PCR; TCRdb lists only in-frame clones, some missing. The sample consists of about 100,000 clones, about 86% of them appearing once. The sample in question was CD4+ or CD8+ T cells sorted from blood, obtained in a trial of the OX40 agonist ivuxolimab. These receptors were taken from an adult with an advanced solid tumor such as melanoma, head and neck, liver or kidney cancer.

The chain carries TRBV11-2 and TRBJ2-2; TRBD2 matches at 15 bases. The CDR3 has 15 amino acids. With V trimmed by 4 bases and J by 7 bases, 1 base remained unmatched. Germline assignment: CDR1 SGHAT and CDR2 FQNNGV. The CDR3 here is CASSSGLAGGGELFF. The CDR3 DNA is TGTGCCAGCAGCTCGGGACTAGCGGGAGGCGGGGAGCTGTTTTTT.

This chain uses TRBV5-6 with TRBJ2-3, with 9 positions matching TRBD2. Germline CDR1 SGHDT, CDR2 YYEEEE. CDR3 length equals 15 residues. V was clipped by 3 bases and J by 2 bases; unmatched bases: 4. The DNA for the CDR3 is TGTGCCAGCAGCTCGACTAGCGGATCCACAGATACGCAGTATTTT. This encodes CASSSTSGSTDTQYF.

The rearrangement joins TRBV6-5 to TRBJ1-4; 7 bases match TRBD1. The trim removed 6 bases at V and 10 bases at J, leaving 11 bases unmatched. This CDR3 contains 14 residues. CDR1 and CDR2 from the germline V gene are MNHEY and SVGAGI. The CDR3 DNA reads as TGTGCCAGCAGCCGCGACAGGGTGGGAGGAAAACTGTTTTTT. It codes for CASSRDRVGGKLFF.

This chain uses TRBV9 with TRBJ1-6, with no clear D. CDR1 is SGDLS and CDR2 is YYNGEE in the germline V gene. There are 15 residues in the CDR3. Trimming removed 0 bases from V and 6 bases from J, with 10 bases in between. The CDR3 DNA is TGTGCCAGCAGCGTAGACGGCTTTTCTAATTCACCCCTCCACTTT. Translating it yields CASSVDGFSNSPLHF.

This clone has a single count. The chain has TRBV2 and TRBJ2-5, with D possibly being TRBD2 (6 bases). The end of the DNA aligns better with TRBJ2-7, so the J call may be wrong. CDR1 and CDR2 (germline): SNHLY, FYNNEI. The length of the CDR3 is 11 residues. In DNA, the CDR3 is TGTGCCAGCACTAGCGTCTACGAGCAGTACTTC. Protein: CASTSVYEQYF.

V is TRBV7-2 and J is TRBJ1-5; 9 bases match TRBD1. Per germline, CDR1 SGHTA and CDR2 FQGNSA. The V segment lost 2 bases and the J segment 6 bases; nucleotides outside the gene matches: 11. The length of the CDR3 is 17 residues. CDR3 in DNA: TGTGCCAGCAGCTTAAGGTTGGGGACAGGGTCCGGTCAGCCCCAGCATTTT. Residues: CASSLRLGTGSGQPQHF.

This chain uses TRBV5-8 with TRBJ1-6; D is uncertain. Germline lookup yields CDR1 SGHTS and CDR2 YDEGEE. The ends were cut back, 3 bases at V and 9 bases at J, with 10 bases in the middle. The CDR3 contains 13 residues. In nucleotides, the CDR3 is TGTGCCAGCAGCTCGGAGGGCCTTTCACCCCTCCACTTT. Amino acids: CASSSEGLSPLHF. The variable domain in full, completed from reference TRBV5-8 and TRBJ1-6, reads EAGVTQSPTHLIKTRGQQATLRCSPISGHTSVYWYQQALGLGLQFLLWYDEGEERNRGNFPPRFSGRQFPNYSSELNVNALELEDSALYLCASSSEGLSPLHFGNGTRLTVT.

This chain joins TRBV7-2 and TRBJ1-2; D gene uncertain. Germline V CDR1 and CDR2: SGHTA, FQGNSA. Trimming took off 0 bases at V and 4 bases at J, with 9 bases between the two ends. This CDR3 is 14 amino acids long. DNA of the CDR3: TGTGCCAGCAGCTTAGCTGCAACCTCCTATGGCTACACCTTC. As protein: CASSLAATSYGYTF.